These T cell receptor beta chains were read from a single sample in a study of T cells after yellow fever vaccination. One entry per CDR3 protein results from TCRdb running MiXCR on the 5' RACE reads. The sample records about 320,000 distinct CDR3 sequences, 3.5% to 4.5% being singletons. The specimen comprised PBMCs, sampled 15 days after the yellow fever booster vaccination. These receptors were collected from a man aged 18 to 29 who received the YFV17D yellow fever vaccine. CDR3s include the opening cysteine and the closing phenylalanine or tryptophan. Fields, in order: CDR3 length, J gene, V gene, clone size, D gene, CDR3 protein. D genes are given only for firm matches. Some rows have no size entry. The others give once, few or many, or a class for an expanded clone.

14	TRBJ1-5	TRBV12-3/TRBV12-4	-	-	CASSLPGVRQPQHF
13	TRBJ1-1	TRBV10-2	few	-	CASMSQTNTEAFF
14	TRBJ1-2	TRBV6-6	many	-	CASSYTLGGGGYTF
17	TRBJ2-1	TRBV18	-	-	CASSPRLRPGEYNEQFF
17	TRBJ2-5	TRBV4-3	-	TRBD2	CASSQRASGGEGETQYF
15	TRBJ1-5	TRBV4-1	many	-	CASSQDTTGAQPQHF
14	TRBJ1-3	TRBV9	many	-	CASSPGGGGNTIYF
15	TRBJ2-2	TRBV7-6	many	TRBD2	CASSPTSGNTGELFF
17	TRBJ2-4	TRBV4-3	many	-	CASSLTGGGSGKNIQYF
18	TRBJ1-5	TRBV19	few	-	CASSILSIGGGSNQPQHF
16	TRBJ1-2	TRBV12-3/TRBV12-4	-	TRBD1	CASSLIQGAGRDGYTF
13	TRBJ2-4	TRBV12-3/TRBV12-4	many	TRBD2	CASTPRGENIQYF
15	TRBJ2-1	TRBV6-5	-	-	CASRPEALVENEQFF
17	TRBJ2-3	TRBV27	many	TRBD2	CASSSTRTSGVTDTQYF
14	TRBJ2-4	TRBV6-5	many	TRBD1	CASSLQGARNIQYF
12	TRBJ2-1	TRBV7-2	many	-	CASSLDSNEQFF
15	TRBJ1-3	TRBV27	many	-	CALRWGGRSGNTIYF
15	TRBJ1-3	TRBV7-2	few	-	CASSLSRGAGNTIYF
13	TRBJ1-4	TRBV15	-	-	CATSRTLGLALFF
12	TRBJ1-5	TRBV28	few	-	CASNPTLQPQHF
14	TRBJ2-7	TRBV5-1	-	TRBD1	CASSFRTGGYEQYF
15	TRBJ1-1	TRBV12-3/TRBV12-4	many	-	CASSLGVSGNTEAFF
15	TRBJ1-2	TRBV4-2	few	TRBD1	CASSNLTGESYGYTF
14	TRBJ1-6	TRBV7-9	-	TRBD1	CASGQTGYNSPLHF
13	TRBJ2-1	TRBV18	few	-	CASSGARRGEQFF
16	TRBJ2-1	TRBV6-2/TRBV6-3	few	-	CASSPRGITSYNEQFF
16	TRBJ1-6	TRBV4-1	many	-	CASSQEPGRRTSPLHF
15	TRBJ1-4	TRBV7-9	many	TRBD1	CASSLRGQPAEKLFF
17	TRBJ2-3	TRBV7-9	few	-	CASSLVGFEANEDTQYF
12	TRBJ1-1	TRBV12-3/TRBV12-4	many	-	CASSPGGVEAFF
13	TRBJ2-5	TRBV5-1	-	-	CASSLDRRGTQYF
14	TRBJ2-7	TRBV5-1	many	-	CASSQGGTDYEQYF
13	TRBJ2-5	TRBV20-1	-	-	CSARLAAPETQYF